The 13 T cell receptor beta chains reported below all come from one sample, sequenced in a study of T cells in Graves' hyperthyroidism and ophthalmopathy. Template material for amplifying TCR beta CDR3 regions consisted of RNA transcripts. The HTBI primer set served for first-round RT-PCR of the TCR CDR3. A single record per CDR3 protein comes from TCRdb applying MiXCR to the multiplex PCR reads. In the table there are more than 550,000 distinct CDR3 sequences, around 16% of which are singletons. The sequenced sample consisted of blood. The receptors were gathered from a man aged 45-65 years with Graves' hyperthyroidism.

The chain joins TRBV5-6 to TRBJ2-2; D remains unclear. The CDR3 has 16 amino acids. Germline assignment: CDR1 SGHDT and CDR2 YYEEEE. The germline V and J ends were trimmed by 4 bases and 2 bases, with 15 bases remaining between them. CDR3 nucleotides: TGTGCCAGCAGCCTACCAGAAGGGCCTAACACCGGGGAGCTGTTTTTT. Translating gives CASSLPEGPNTGELFF.

This clonotype was detected ten times or more. The rearrangement joins TRBV12-3 or TRBV12-4 to TRBJ1-5, with 7 bases fitting TRBD1. V lost 2 bases and J lost 5; bases outside the gene matches: 15. The CDR3 sequence is 18 residues long. The CDR3 DNA reads as TGTGCCAGCAGTTTACAACTCGACAGGGTTGAGTTCGATCAGCCCCAGCATTTT. It codes for CASSLQLDRVEFDQPQHF.

Ten or more counts support this clonotype. J is TRBJ2-1 and V is TRBV12-3 or TRBV12-4; 9 nucleotides match TRBD1. The CDR3 is 15 amino acids. V was pared by 4 bases and J by 0 bases, with 1 base of the junction left unmatched. CDR3 amino acids: CASSWGQGSYNEQFF. CDR3 bases: TGTGCCAGCAGTTGGGGACAGGGCTCCTACAATGAGCAGTTCTTC.

The J gene is TRBJ2-1, the V gene TRBV6-2 or TRBV6-3; D possibly corresponds to TRBD1 (5 bases). Germline V gene lookup returns CDR1 MNHEY and CDR2 SVGEGT. There are 14 residues in the CDR3. V lost 5 bases to trimming and J lost 7 bases, with 15 bases between them. The CDR3 sequence is CASSGSSRGNEQFF. Here the CDR3 DNA reads TGTGCCAGCAGTGGATCTAGTAGGGGAAATGAGCAGTTCTTC.

This clonotype showed up just a few times. The chain recombines TRBV7-2 with TRBJ1-1; the D gene is possibly TRBD1 (5 bases). This CDR3 contains 14 residues. The germline V gene encodes CDR1 SGHTA and CDR2 FQGNSA. V was trimmed by 1 base and J by 5 bases, leaving 11 bases between them. The CDR3 reads CASSLEGLGTEAFF. The DNA of the CDR3 is TGTGCCAGCAGCTTAGAGGGGTTGGGGACTGAAGCTTTCTTT.

This chain joins TRBV28 and TRBJ1-6; tentative D call: TRBD1 (5 bases). The V end was cut by 0 bases, the J end by 9 bases, with 18 bases between. The CDR3 is 17 residues long. Per the germline V gene, CDR1 is MDHEN and CDR2 is SYDVKM. This CDR3 is CASSLWRSQGGSSPLHF. CDR3 in DNA: TGTGCCAGCAGTTTATGGAGATCGCAGGGAGGAAGTTCACCCCTCCACTTT.

V and J are TRBV5-6 and TRBJ2-5; D is undetermined. Germline V lookup: CDR1 SGHDT, CDR2 YYEEEE. The CDR3 sequence is 19 residues long. V lost 3 bases and J lost 4, with 28 bases in between. The CDR3 nucleotides are TGTGCCAGCAGCTCCCCTCGTGAACAGTATGCCCCATTAAGAGAGACCCAGTACTTC. This sequence encodes CASSSPREQYAPLRETQYF.

V gene TRBV4-1 combines with J gene TRBJ2-2, with 8 nucleotides matching TRBD1. V trimming: 2 bases; J trimming: 4 bases; junction bases outside the gene matches: 6. Germline V gene data show CDR1 as MGHRA and CDR2 as YSYEKL. CDR3 length: 16 residues. CDR3 amino acids: CASSQSGDRRTGELFF. Written as DNA, the CDR3 is TGCGCCAGCAGCCAATCTGGGGACAGGCGCACCGGGGAGCTGTTTTTT.

CDR3 protein: CASSKNDRGIGYGYTF. The CDR3 DNA reads TGTGCCAGTAGTAAGAACGACAGGGGGATTGGCTATGGCTACACCTTC. J is TRBJ1-2 and V is TRBV19; 9 positions match TRBD1. Germline CDR1 reads LNHDA; CDR2 reads SQIVND (reference sequence). V lost 4 bases, J lost 4 bases, and 10 bases stayed unmatched. This CDR3 is 16 amino acids long.

The V and J genes are TRBV29-1 and TRBJ1-1; D remains ambiguous. Germline V gene data show CDR1 as SQVTM and CDR2 as ANQGSEA. CDR3 length: 15 residues. Trimming left V 2 bases short and J 2 bases short, with 15 bases between. The CDR3 DNA is TGCAGCGTTGAAATGTCAATAGAGGGAAACACTGAAGCTTTCTTT. Translation: CSVEMSIEGNTEAFF. Together with reference TRBV29-1 and TRBJ1-1, the CDR3 gives the full variable domain: SAVISQKPSRDICQRGTSLTIQCQVDSQVTMMFWYRQQPGQSLTLIATANQGSEATYESGFVIDKFPISRPNLTFSTLTVSNMSPEDSSIYLCSVEMSIEGNTEAFFGQGTRLTVV.

The V and J genes are TRBV18 and TRBJ2-7, with D possibly matching TRBD1 (6 bases). Germline loops: CDR1 KGHSH, CDR2 LQKENI. The CDR3 is 15 residues long. Trimming pared 2 bases from V and 3 bases from J, leaving 14 bases between. The CDR3, as DNA: TGTGCCAGCTCACCAGACGGGCAGGGGCACTACGAGCAGTACTTC. Translated: CASSPDGQGHYEQYF.

As DNA, the CDR3 is TGTGCCACCAGTGAATCCGGACGGAGCCACGGTGGTCACGAGCAGTACTTC. This encodes CATSESGRSHGGHEQYF. The chain joins TRBV24-1 to TRBJ2-7; D unresolved. Trimming removed 4 bases from V and 5 bases from J, with 23 bases in between. The CDR3 covers 17 residues. CDR1 and CDR2 (germline): KGHDR, SFDVKD.

This clonotype came up many times. CDR3 nucleotides: TGTGCCAGCAGCTCAACTGGGACGGAATACTACGAGCAGTACTTC. It codes for CASSSTGTEYYEQYF. V and J are TRBV7-9 and TRBJ2-7; D is perhaps TRBD1 or TRBD2 (5 bases each). The CDR3 covers 15 residues. The germline CDR1 and CDR2 sequences are SEHNR and FQNEAQ (reference sequence). V was cut by 4 bases and J by 3 bases, with 16 bases left in between.